This T cell receptor beta chain originates from a study of T cell responses to AZD1222 COVID-19 vaccine. Study results and limitations: Spike-specific TCR breadth rose after two AZD1222 doses, and depth rose as well. In all cases, repertoires were sampled only after the peak T cell response.

The CDR3 spans 12 residues. Germline assignment: CDR1 GTSNPN and CDR2 SVGIG (reference sequence). With respect to this clone: The antigen is not known.

Assay used: immunoSEQ multiplex PCR; TCRdb lists only in-frame clones, some missing. This table has around 83,000 clones, approximately 85% appearing once. J is TRBJ1-4 and V is TRBV30; D unclear. The sample was peripheral blood, taken on day 0 of AZD1222 vaccination. The TCR originated in an adult in good health. DNA for the CDR3: TGTGCTCAAGACGCAACTAATGAAAAACTGTTTTTT. It encodes CAQDATNEKLFF.